This T cell receptor (beta chain) was captured in a study of blood T cell repertoires in COVID-19. For the study at large: PBMCs, B-cell-depleted T cells, or T cells provided the cDNA or gDNA that made up the material.

Original analysis: Amplification of reference gene primers provided the estimated nucleated cell counts. TCRdb's copy holds only in-frame clones and misses some; the assay was immunoSEQ multiplex PCR. V and J calls and clone size follow that table, whereas D and trimming were derived from the DNA. The table shows about 24,000 clones, with around 83% occurring only once. V was trimmed by 3 bases and J by 2 bases, leaving 9 bases between them. The length of the CDR3 is 14 residues. From germline, CDR1 is KGHSH and CDR2 LQKENI. The TCR comes from a human donor in a cohort sampled during active COVID-19. This chain links TRBV18 with TRBJ2-3, with D possibly being TRBD2 (6 bases). The sequencing input was peripheral blood. CDR3 nucleotides: TGTGCCAGCTCACCGAGGAGGGACACAGATACGCAGTATTTT. Its protein product is CASSPRRDTDTQYF.